Listed below are T cell receptor beta chains from one sample, sequenced in a study of T cell repertoires in cytomegalovirus infection. These TCRs' antigens remain unknown. TCRdb used MiXCR to reprocess the reads, holding one entry per CDR3 protein. The data show about 920,000 distinct CDR3 sequences, approximately 31% seen once. The source was cultured CD8+ T cells from PBMCs, collected from culture after CMV antigen stimulation. The source of these receptors is a human donor in good health (CMV status not recorded). Some clones in this sample may be carry-over from other donors' samples. Each CDR3 is given with its conserved first and last residue. A D gene is named only where the DNA matches it firmly. Clone size is not always given. Where it is, it says once, few, many or a class for expanded clones.

-,TRBV29-1,-,TRBJ2-2,TGCAGCGTCGGGAGTGGGGGGGCCTGGACCGGGGAGCTGTTTTTT,CSVGSGGAWTGELFF
-,TRBV11-2,TRBD1,TRBJ1-2,TGTGCCAGCACCCGGGGACAGGGGGCTAACTATGGCTACACCTTC,CASTRGQGANYGYTF
few,TRBV11-3,-,TRBJ1-1,TGTGCCAGCAGCTTAGAAGCTTTCTTT,CASSLEAFF
-,TRBV9,-,TRBJ1-5,TGTGCCAGCAGCGAGACAGGTTCTGGGCCCCAGCATTTT,CASSETGSGPQHF
-,TRBV29-1,-,TRBJ2-7,TGCAGCGTTGAAGATTCGGGACACATCTACGAGCAGTACTTC,CSVEDSGHIYEQYF
-,TRBV4-3,TRBD2,TRBJ2-1,TGCGCCAGCAGCCAAGATTGGGAACTAGCGGGGTACAATGAGCAGTTCTTC,CASSQDWELAGYNEQFF
few,TRBV19,-,TRBJ2-1,TGTGCCAGTAGTCGCGAATACACCAACAATGAGCAGTTCTTC,CASSREYTNNEQFF
-,TRBV19,-,TRBJ1-1,TGTGCCAGTAGTATGGGGGTGGCTGAAGCTTTCTTT,CASSMGVAEAFF
many,TRBV11-3,-,TRBJ2-1,TGTGCCAGCAGCTTTCCGGGGGCCCCCGGTGAGCAGTTCTTC,CASSFPGAPGEQFF
-,TRBV27,TRBD2,TRBJ2-7,TGTGCCAGCAGTTTATCTTCGACTAGCGGGGCCTACGAGCAGTACTTC,CASSLSSTSGAYEQYF
many,TRBV7-8,TRBD1,TRBJ1-2,TGTGCCAGCAGCTTAGGTGCGAGGGGGCATGGCTATGGCTACACCTTC,CASSLGARGHGYGYTF
many,TRBV27,TRBD1,TRBJ1-6,TGTGCCAGCTCTTGGACAGGGGAGAATTCACCCCTCCACTTT,CASSWTGENSPLHF
few,TRBV6-1,-,TRBJ2-5,TGTGCCACACTATTGGAGACCCAGTACTTC,CATLLETQYF
-,TRBV29-1,TRBD1,TRBJ2-1,TGCAGCGTTGAAGGAGTGGGCGGACAGGGGGCTAACTACAATGAGCAGTTCTTC,CSVEGVGGQGANYNEQFF
few,TRBV27,-,TRBJ1-4,TGTGCCAGCAGTTTCAGACTTAATGAAAAACTGTTTTTT,CASSFRLNEKLFF
-,TRBV6-2/TRBV6-3,-,TRBJ1-1,TGTGCCAGCAGTTACGATCCCCTTCGAGGGTCGGGCACTGAAGCTTTCTTT,CASSYDPLRGSGTEAFF
-,TRBV10-2,-,TRBJ1-6,TGCGCCAGCAGTGAGGCCCGACAGAAGGGAAATTCACCCCTCCACTTT,CASSEARQKGNSPLHF
few,TRBV7-2,-,TRBJ2-5,TGTGCCAGCAGCTCCCGGGGCGTGGAAGAGACCCAGTACTTC,CASSSRGVEETQYF
-,TRBV6-1,-,TRBJ2-1,TGTGCCAGCAGTGAAAGGAGAACGGGGGCCCTGTACAATGAGCAGTTCTTC,CASSERRTGALYNEQFF
few,TRBV4-3,-,TRBJ2-1,TGCGCCAGCAGCCAACGATATATAGAACTCAATGAGCAGTTCTTC,CASSQRYIELNEQFF
few,TRBV7-9,-,TRBJ1-5,TGTGCCAGCAGCTTCCCCGGGGCCTATCAGCCCCAGCATTTT,CASSFPGAYQPQHF
few,TRBV11-2,TRBD1,TRBJ1-1,TGTGCCAGCAGCTACTGGACAGGGCCTAACACTGAAGCTTTCTTT,CASSYWTGPNTEAFF
-,TRBV27,-,TRBJ2-2,TGTGCCAGCAGTGTCCTAGCCTCGAACACCGGGGAGCTGTTTTTT,CASSVLASNTGELFF
-,TRBV3-1,-,TRBJ2-5,TGTGCCAGCAGCCAACACGGGCTTAATGAAGAGACCCAGTACTTC,CASSQHGLNEETQYF
-,TRBV28,-,TRBJ1-2,TGTGCCAGCAGCACCCCCCGACATGGAGGGCGCTATGGCTACACCTTC,CASSTPRHGGRYGYTF
-,TRBV29-1,-,TRBJ1-4,TGCAGCGTTGAGGTGCGGGCAGACTCTAATGAAAAACTGTTTTTT,CSVEVRADSNEKLFF